These 5 T cell receptor beta chains were all obtained from the same sample, sequenced in a study of blood T cells in healthy people across ages. Then a second PCR, running roughly 6 to 11 cycles, was carried out with a sample-barcoded 5' primer and a J-beta primer mix. TCRdb reprocessed the 5' RACE reads with MiXCR, giving one entry per CDR3 protein. This table holds roughly 680,000 distinct CDR3 sequences, about 51% found once. The sample taken for sequencing was blood. Receptor source: a woman older than 75 in good health.

This clonotype was counted at least ten times. The V and J genes are TRBV5-6 and TRBJ2-3; TRBD2 agrees at 10 bases. This CDR3 comprises 17 residues. V trimming: 6 bases; J trimming: 2 bases; junction bases outside the gene matches: 12. CDR1 SGHDT and CDR2 YYEEEE come from the germline V gene. CDR3 amino acids: CASTYSLAGSFTDTQYF. In DNA form, the CDR3 reads TGTGCCAGCACCTACTCACTAGCGGGGTCCTTCACAGATACGCAGTATTTT.

This clonotype has only a few counts. Here the CDR3 reads CASSQGPKAGGHRYTF. The CDR3 region has the DNA TGCGCCAGCAGCCAAGGTCCCAAGGCTGGGGGCCACCGCTACACCTTC. The chain employs TRBV4-3 and TRBJ1-2; D is perhaps TRBD1 (6 bases). The CDR3 length is 16 residues. Germline assignment: CDR1 LGHNA and CDR2 YSLEER. The V gene lost 1 base and the J gene lost 9 bases, with 21 bases spanning the gap.

This clonotype was counted once. This chain connects TRBV5-4 to TRBJ1-2, with 8 bases that match TRBD1. This CDR3 region has 17 residues. With V trimmed by 3 bases and J by 6 bases, 16 bases remained unmatched. Germline loops: CDR1 SGHNT, CDR2 YYREEE (reference sequence). CDR3: CASSSMYLDREQDGYTF. CDR3 sequence (DNA): TGTGCCAGCAGCTCCATGTATCTGGACAGGGAGCAGGATGGCTACACCTTC.

The chain carries TRBV28 and TRBJ2-7, with D uncertain. The V gene's germline CDR1 is MDHEN and CDR2 SYDVKM. The CDR3 extends over 12 amino acids. Trimming stripped 7 bases from V and 4 bases from J, with 11 bases between. This chain's CDR3 is CASIGRQYEQYF. The DNA for the CDR3 is TGTGCCAGCATCGGACGACAATACGAGCAGTACTTC.

Remarks on this clonotype: One end of the junction varies from germline; a read error may be responsible. The rearrangement joins TRBV6-1 to TRBJ2-1, with TRBD2 identical over 11 bases. The CDR3 spans 13 residues. The germline gives CDR1 MNHNS, CDR2 SASEGT. CDR3 loop: CTSMGLAERTQFF. The DNA for the CDR3 is TGTACCAGCATGGGACTAGCGGAACGTACGCAGTTCTTC.